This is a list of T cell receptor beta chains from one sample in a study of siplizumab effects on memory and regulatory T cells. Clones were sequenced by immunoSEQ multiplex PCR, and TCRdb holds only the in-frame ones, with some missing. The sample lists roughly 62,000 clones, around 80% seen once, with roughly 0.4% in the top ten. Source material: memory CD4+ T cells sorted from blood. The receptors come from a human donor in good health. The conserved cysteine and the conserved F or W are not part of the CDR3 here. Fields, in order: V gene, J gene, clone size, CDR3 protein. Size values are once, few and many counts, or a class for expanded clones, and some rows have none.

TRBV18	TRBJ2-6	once	ASSRQTITSTYQTGANVLT
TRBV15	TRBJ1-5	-	ATSRDSAGSRQPQH
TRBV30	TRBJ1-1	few	ALRQGLGEAF
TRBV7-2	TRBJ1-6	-	ASSARQGDSPLH
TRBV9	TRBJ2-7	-	ASSVGTEGYEQY
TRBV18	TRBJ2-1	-	ASSPPGLAGDWQF
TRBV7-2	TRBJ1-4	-	ASTPGGGQKLF
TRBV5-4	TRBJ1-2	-	ASSYNRVQSDYGYT
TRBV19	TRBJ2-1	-	ASIGGGEQF
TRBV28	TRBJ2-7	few	ASSRTRSADEQY
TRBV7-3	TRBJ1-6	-	ASSPQQNSPLH
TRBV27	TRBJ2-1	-	ASTKGDRNNEQF
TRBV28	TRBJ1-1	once	ASHLGTKTEAF
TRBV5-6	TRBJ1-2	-	ASTTLVVPYGYT
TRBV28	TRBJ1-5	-	ASSTTLGQYNQPQH